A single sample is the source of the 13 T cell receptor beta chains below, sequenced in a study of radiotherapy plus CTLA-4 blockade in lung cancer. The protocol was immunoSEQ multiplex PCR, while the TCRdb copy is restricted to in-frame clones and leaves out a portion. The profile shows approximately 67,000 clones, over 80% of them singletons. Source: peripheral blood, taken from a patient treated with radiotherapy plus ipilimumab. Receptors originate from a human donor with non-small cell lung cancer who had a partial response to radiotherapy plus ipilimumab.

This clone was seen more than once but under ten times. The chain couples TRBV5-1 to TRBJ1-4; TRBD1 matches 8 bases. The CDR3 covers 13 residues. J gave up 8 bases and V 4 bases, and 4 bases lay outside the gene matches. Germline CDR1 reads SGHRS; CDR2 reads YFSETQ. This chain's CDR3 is CASSDRQGEKLFF. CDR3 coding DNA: TGCGCCAGCAGCGACCGACAGGGGGAAAAACTGTTTTTT. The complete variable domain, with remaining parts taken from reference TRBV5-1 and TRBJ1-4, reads KAGVTQTPRYLIKTRGQQVTLSCSPISGHRSVSWYQQTPGQGLQFLFEYFSETQRNKGNFPGRFSGRQFSNSRSEMNVSTLELGDSALYLCASSDRQGEKLFFGSGTQLSVL.

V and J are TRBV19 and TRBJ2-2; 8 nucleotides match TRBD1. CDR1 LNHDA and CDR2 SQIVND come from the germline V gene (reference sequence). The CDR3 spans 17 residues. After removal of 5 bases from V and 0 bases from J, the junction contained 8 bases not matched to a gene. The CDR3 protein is CASSPYRTGSNTGELFF. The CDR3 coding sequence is TGTGCCAGTAGTCCATACCGGACAGGGTCGAACACCGGGGAGCTGTTTTTT.

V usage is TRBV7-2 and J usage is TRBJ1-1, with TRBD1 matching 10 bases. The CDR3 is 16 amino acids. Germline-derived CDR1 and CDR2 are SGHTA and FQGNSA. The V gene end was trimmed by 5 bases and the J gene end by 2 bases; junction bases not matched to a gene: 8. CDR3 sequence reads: CASSRSSTGGNTEAFF. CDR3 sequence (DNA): TGTGCCAGCAGCCGATCCTCGACAGGGGGCAACACTGAAGCTTTCTTT. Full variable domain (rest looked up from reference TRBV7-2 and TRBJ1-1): GAGVSQSPSNKVTEKGKDVELRCDPISGHTALYWYRQSLGQGLEFLIYFQGNSAPDKSGLPSDRFSAERTGGSVSTLTIQRTQQEDSAVYLCASSRSSTGGNTEAFFGQGTRLTVV.

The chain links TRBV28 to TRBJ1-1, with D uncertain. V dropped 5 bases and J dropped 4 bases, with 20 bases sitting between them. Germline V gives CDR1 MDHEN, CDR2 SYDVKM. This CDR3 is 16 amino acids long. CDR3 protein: CASSPARRASGTEAFF. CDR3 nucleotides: TGTGCCAGCAGTCCAGCGAGGCGGGCTTCTGGCACTGAAGCTTTCTTT.

The CDR3 nucleotides read TGTGCCAGCAGCGTCCGCCGGGAGTCTGGGGAGCTGTTTTTT. Its protein product is CASSVRRESGELFF. The V and J genes are TRBV9 and TRBJ2-2, with D possibly TRBD2 on 6 matching bases. This CDR3 is built from 14 residues. Germline-derived CDR1 and CDR2 are SGDLS and YYNGEE. V lost 2 bases and J 8 bases, leaving 13 bases between the germline ends.

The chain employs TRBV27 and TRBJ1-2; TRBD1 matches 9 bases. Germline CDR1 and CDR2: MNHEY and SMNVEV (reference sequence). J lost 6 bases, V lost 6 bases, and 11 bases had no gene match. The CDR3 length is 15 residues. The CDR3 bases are TGTGCCAGCAGCTCACTCGGGACAGGGACTGATGGCTACACCTTC. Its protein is CASSSLGTGTDGYTF.

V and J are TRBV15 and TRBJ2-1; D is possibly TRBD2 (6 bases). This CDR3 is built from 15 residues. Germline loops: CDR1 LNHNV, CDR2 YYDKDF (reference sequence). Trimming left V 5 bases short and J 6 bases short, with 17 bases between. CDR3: CATSQSGDFLNEQFF. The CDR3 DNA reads TGTGCCACCAGCCAATCGGGGGACTTCCTCAATGAGCAGTTCTTC.

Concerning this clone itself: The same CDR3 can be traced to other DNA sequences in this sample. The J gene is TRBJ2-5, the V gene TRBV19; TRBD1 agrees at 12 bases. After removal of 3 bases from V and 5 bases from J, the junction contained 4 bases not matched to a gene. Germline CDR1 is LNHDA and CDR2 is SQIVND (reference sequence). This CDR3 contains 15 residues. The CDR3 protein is CASSIGTGGGETQYF. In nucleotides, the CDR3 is TGTGCCAGTAGTATCGGGACAGGGGGCGGTGAGACCCAGTACTTC.

DNA of the CDR3: TGTGCCAGTAGGGGCGCGGGGGGTAATTCCTACAATGAGCAGTTCTTC. Its translation: CASRGAGGNSYNEQFF. This chain links TRBV19 with TRBJ2-1; 8 nucleotides align to TRBD2. CDR3 size: 16 residues. Germline trimming cut 6 bases from V and 1 base from J; bases unmatched to any gene: 8. Germline V CDR1 and CDR2: LNHDA, SQIVND (reference sequence). Full variable domain (rest looked up from reference TRBV19 and TRBJ2-1): DGGITQSPKYLFRKEGQNVTLSCEQNLNHDAMYWYRQDPGQGLRLIYYSQIVNDFQKGDIAEGYSVSREKKESFPLTVTSAQKNPTAFYLCASRGAGGNSYNEQFFGPGTRLTVL.

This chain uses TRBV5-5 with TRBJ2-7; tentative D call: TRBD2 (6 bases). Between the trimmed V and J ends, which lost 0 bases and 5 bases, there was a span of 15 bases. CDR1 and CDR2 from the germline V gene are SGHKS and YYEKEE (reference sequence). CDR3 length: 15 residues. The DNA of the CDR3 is TGTGCCAGCAGCTTGGATCGGGGGACTCCGCACGAGCAGTACTTC. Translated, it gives CASSLDRGTPHEQYF.

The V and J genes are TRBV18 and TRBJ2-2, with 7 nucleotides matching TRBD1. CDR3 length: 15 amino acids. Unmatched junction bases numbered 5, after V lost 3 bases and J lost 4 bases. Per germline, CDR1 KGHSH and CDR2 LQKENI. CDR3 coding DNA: TGTGCCAGCTCACCGACAGGGCATCTCACCGGGGAGCTGTTTTTT. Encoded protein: CASSPTGHLTGELFF. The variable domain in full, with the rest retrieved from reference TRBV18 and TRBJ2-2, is NAGVMQNPRHLVRRRGQEARLRCSPMKGHSHVYWYRQLPEEGLKFMVYLQKENIIDESGMPKERFSAEFPKEGPSILRIQQVVRGDSAAYFCASSPTGHLTGELFFGEGSRLTVL.

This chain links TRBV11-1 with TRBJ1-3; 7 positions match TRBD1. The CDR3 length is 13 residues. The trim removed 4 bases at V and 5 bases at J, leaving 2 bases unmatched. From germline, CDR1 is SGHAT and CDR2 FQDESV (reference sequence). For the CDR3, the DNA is TGTGCCAGCAGCTCACAGGGGAGAAACACCATATATTTT. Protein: CASSSQGRNTIYF.

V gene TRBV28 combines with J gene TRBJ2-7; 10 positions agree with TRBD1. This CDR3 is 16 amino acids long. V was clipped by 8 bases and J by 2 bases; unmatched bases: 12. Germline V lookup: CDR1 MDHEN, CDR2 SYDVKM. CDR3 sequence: CASDTHPGQGTYEQYF. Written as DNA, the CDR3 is TGTGCCAGCGATACGCACCCGGGACAGGGGACCTACGAGCAGTACTTC.